This TCR beta chain is drawn from a study of beta chain features in type 1 diabetes. The wider study: Examination covered around 110 million sorted cells spanning all samples.

The study's findings and limits: Shortening of TCRB CDR3s, moderate but significant, appeared in all four CD4+ subsets of Type 1 diabetes patients. Whether TCRB rearrangement is influenced by HLA type was left unresolved in this analysis.

Isolated RNA was reverse transcribed in full, so expressed TCRB transcripts were sequenced. The protocol was immunoSEQ multiplex PCR, while the TCRdb copy is restricted to in-frame clones and leaves out a portion. Of around 260,000 clones listed, roughly 20% are singletons. Each sorted population was over 95% pure. This clone has just a few counts. Its cognate antigen is unknown. The sequencing sample was made of naive CD4+ T cells from blood. The clonotype was recovered from a woman in her 40s with type 1 diabetes.

The CDR3 DNA reads TGTGCCAGCAGTCCGTGGACAGGGAATTCCCAAGAGACCCAGTACTTC. It specifies CASSPWTGNSQETQYF. This rearrangement joins TRBV27 to TRBJ2-5, with 8 nucleotides matching TRBD1. After removal of 5 bases from V and 1 base from J, the junction contained 9 bases not matched to a gene. This CDR3 is built from 16 residues. Germline V gene lookup returns CDR1 MNHEY and CDR2 SMNVEV (reference sequence).